This T cell receptor (beta chain) originates from a study of early T cells in non-severe SARS-CoV-2 infection. This clonotype was detected a few times. This CDR3 comprises 12 residues. Deletions cut 2 bases from V and 1 base from J, with 5 bases between. Germline-derived CDR1 and CDR2 are GTSNPN and SVGIG (reference sequence). Each CDR3 protein gets one entry after TCRdb re-called the 5' RACE reads with MiXCR. The table lists about 87,000 distinct CDR3 sequences, around 15% of them singletons. Material: whole blood. This sequence joins TRBV30 and TRBJ1-1; no definite D call. The receptor's source is an adult who was a healthcare worker with PCR-confirmed SARS-CoV-2 infection or an uninfected control (not recorded which). The CDR3 region is CAWSRSNTEAFF. For the CDR3, the DNA is TGTGCCTGGAGTAGGTCGAACACTGAAGCTTTCTTT.